Below are 10 T cell receptor beta chains sequenced from a single sample in a study of CD8+ T cells in alopecia areata. Reverse transcription of extracted RNA yielded cDNA, which provided the sequencing template. Clones were sequenced by immunoSEQ multiplex PCR, and TCRdb holds only the in-frame ones, with some missing. Of 150,000 or so clones in the sample, more than 40% were seen once. The specimen was CD4+ T cells sorted from blood. The receptors stem from a human donor with alopecia areata.

The chain employs TRBV29-1 and TRBJ1-1; no firm D call. V was pared by 4 bases and J by 1 base, with 7 bases between. Germline CDR1 reads SQVTM; CDR2 reads ANQGSEA. This CDR3 region has 12 residues. The CDR3 DNA reads as TGCAGCGTTGTATCTAGGAACACTGAAGCTTTCTTT. Its protein product is CSVVSRNTEAFF. Combining the CDR3 with reference TRBV29-1 and TRBJ1-1 gives the whole variable domain SAVISQKPSRDICQRGTSLTIQCQVDSQVTMMFWYRQQPGQSLTLIATANQGSEATYESGFVIDKFPISRPNLTFSTLTVSNMSPEDSSIYLCSVVSRNTEAFFGQGTRLTVV.

V usage is TRBV5-1 and J usage is TRBJ2-1; either TRBD1 or TRBD2 may supply D (7 bases each). Trimming took 0 bases from V and 9 from J, leaving 16 bases between them. Germline V gene data show CDR1 as SGHRS and CDR2 as YFSETQ. The CDR3 runs to 15 residues. CDR3 coding DNA: TGCGCCAGCAGCTTGGCTCAACAGGGGAGGGGTGAGCAGTTCTTC. It is translated as CASSLAQQGRGEQFF.

CDR3 sequence: CASSLVGGVEQFF. In DNA form, the CDR3 reads TGCGCCAGCAGCTTGGTTGGGGGCGTTGAGCAGTTCTTC. The chain is built from TRBV5-1 and TRBJ2-1; D may be TRBD1 (6 bases). V shed 0 bases and J shed 9 bases, with 10 bases lying between them. The germline V gene has CDR1 SGHRS and CDR2 YFSETQ. There are 13 residues in the CDR3. Full variable domain (rest looked up from reference TRBV5-1 and TRBJ2-1): KAGVTQTPRYLIKTRGQQVTLSCSPISGHRSVSWYQQTPGQGLQFLFEYFSETQRNKGNFPGRFSGRQFSNSRSEMNVSTLELGDSALYLCASSLVGGVEQFFGPGTRLTVL.

This clone showed up just a few times. The DNA of the CDR3 is TGCGCCAGCAGCTTGAGTCTCGGAGAGACCTGGGGTGAGCAGTTCTTC. Translating gives CASSLSLGETWGEQFF. The gene calls are TRBV5-1 and TRBJ2-1, with unresolved D. Germline CDR1 and CDR2: SGHRS and YFSETQ. The CDR3 sequence is 16 residues long. The germline V and J ends were trimmed by 1 base and 9 bases, with 20 bases remaining between them.

The chain recombines TRBV7-9 with TRBJ1-2, with D perhaps matching TRBD1 (6 bases). V lost 1 base and J 3 bases, leaving 12 bases between the germline ends. CDR1 SEHNR and CDR2 FQNEAQ come from the germline V gene (reference sequence). The CDR3 length is 15 residues. CDR3 in amino acids: CASSLEWDNDYGYTF. The CDR3 DNA follows: TGTGCCAGCAGCTTAGAGTGGGACAACGACTATGGCTACACCTTC.

The CDR3: CSVWFGTGGLGSSYEQYF. DNA for the CDR3: TGCAGCGTCTGGTTCGGGACAGGGGGCTTAGGAAGCTCCTACGAGCAGTACTTC. The rearrangement uses TRBV29-1 and TRBJ2-7; 12 bases map to TRBD1. The CDR3 has 18 residues. Germline V lookup: CDR1 SQVTM, CDR2 ANQGSEA. After removal of 6 bases from V and 0 bases from J, the junction contained 15 bases not matched to a gene.

This clone has more than one count but fewer than ten. This chain uses TRBV5-1 with TRBJ1-1; D unresolved. The ends were cut back, 2 bases at V and 0 bases at J, with 5 bases in the middle. Per the germline V gene, CDR1 is SGHRS and CDR2 is YFSETQ. CDR3 size: 13 residues. The CDR3 coding sequence is TGCGCCAGCAGCTTTCAAGTGAACACTGAAGCTTTCTTT. Residues: CASSFQVNTEAFF.

The genes are TRBV9 and TRBJ2-3, with D unclear. This CDR3 contains 14 residues. V was shortened by 3 bases and J by 5 bases, with 13 bases between the two germline ends. Germline V lookup: CDR1 SGDLS, CDR2 YYNGEE. The CDR3 DNA sequence: TGTGCCAGCAGCGCGTTTCCGATTCGAGATACGCAGTATTTT. Its translation: CASSAFPIRDTQYF.

The chain carries TRBV29-1 and TRBJ2-7; TRBD2 agrees at 7 bases. V shed 2 bases, J shed 7 bases, and the junction held 14 bases outside the gene matches. The length of the CDR3 is 15 residues. CDR1 and CDR2 (germline): SQVTM, ANQGSEA. The CDR3, as DNA: TGCAGCGTTGAATTCCTAGCGGACCCCTTGAGGGAGCAGTACTTC. It yields the protein CSVEFLADPLREQYF.

V gene TRBV6-5 combines with J gene TRBJ2-3; possible D gene TRBD1, 6 bases. This CDR3 region has 14 residues. V dropped 2 bases and J dropped 4 bases, with 10 bases sitting between them. Germline CDR1 reads MNHEY; CDR2 reads SVGAGI. CDR3 sequence reads: CASSYGDRSDTQYF. The CDR3 DNA is TGTGCCAGCAGTTACGGCGACAGGTCAGATACGCAGTATTTT.